This T cell receptor beta chain was sequenced in a study of T cell repertoires in cytomegalovirus infection. Study summary: Through public TCR beta signatures, both CMV infection and matching HLA type were indicated. General study findings and limits: Carriers of CMV and the relevant HLA type were discriminated by public TCR beta frequency. It was HLA-C-restricted CMV-specific TCR beta clonotypes that dominated the response ex vivo.

TCRdb fed the reads into MiXCR, producing one record per CDR3 protein. The data hold roughly 320,000 distinct CDR3 sequences, with 8% to 10% observed a single time. This clonotype was detected ten times or more. Its specificity is not known. Trimming took 4 bases from V and 6 from J; bases not matched to a gene: 5. Per germline, CDR1 SGHAT and CDR2 FQNNGV. CDR3 size: 14 residues. Input material: PBMCs. This receptor was obtained from a human donor in good health (CMV status not recorded). Some clones in this sample may be carry-over from other donors' samples. J is TRBJ2-1 and V is TRBV11-2; 8 bases match TRBD1. The CDR3 sequence: CASSSDRVGNEQFF. For the CDR3, the DNA is TGTGCCAGCAGCTCGGACAGGGTTGGCAATGAGCAGTTCTTC.